A single sample is the source of the 8 T cell receptor beta chains below, sequenced in a study of T cell responses to AZD1222 COVID-19 vaccine. Profiled with immunoSEQ multiplex PCR; TCRdb holds only in-frame clones, not every one. The sample contains over 90,000 clones, 80% to 95% of which appear only once. The specimen comprised peripheral blood, sampled 28 days after the second AZD1222 dose. Source of these receptors: an adult who received the AZD1222 COVID-19 vaccine.

DNA of the CDR3: TGTGCCAGCTCACCACCCGTCGGGGGGGACACTGAAGCTTTCTTT. Translation: CASSPPVGGDTEAFF. The chain recombines TRBV18 with TRBJ1-1; TRBD1 might be the D (5 bases). Germline V gene sequence: CDR1 KGHSH, CDR2 LQKENI. The CDR3 has 15 residues. V lost 0 bases and J 3 bases, leaving 11 bases between the germline ends.

This rearrangement joins TRBV19 to TRBJ1-5; D unclear. The CDR3 has 15 residues. Germline V gene sequence: CDR1 LNHDA, CDR2 SQIVND (reference sequence). Deletions cut 0 bases from V and 8 bases from J, with 14 bases between. In nucleotides, the CDR3 is TGTGCCAGTAGTATAGATCTAAGGTCCCCAGAGCCCCAGCATTTT. Translating gives CASSIDLRSPEPQHF.

The chain employs TRBV19 and TRBJ1-5; 8 bases match TRBD1. The CDR3 is 14 amino acids. V trimming: 5 bases; J trimming: 5 bases; junction bases outside the gene matches: 5. The germline CDR1 and CDR2 sequences are LNHDA and SQIVND (reference sequence). The CDR3 reads CASSGTGFHQPQHF. The CDR3 DNA reads as TGTGCCAGTAGTGGGACAGGCTTCCATCAGCCCCAGCATTTT.

The gene calls are TRBV28 and TRBJ2-6, with D unresolved. Germline V lookup: CDR1 MDHEN, CDR2 SYDVKM. Trimming removed 5 bases from V and 9 bases from J, with 8 bases in between. The CDR3 sequence is 12 residues long. CDR3 sequence reads: CASSPAHNVLTF. In nucleotides, the CDR3 is TGTGCCAGCAGTCCCGCCCACAACGTCCTGACTTTC. Full variable domain (remainder filled in from reference TRBV28 and TRBJ2-6): DVKVTQSSRYLVKRTGEKVFLECVQDMDHENMFWYRQDPGLGLRLIYFSYDVKMKEKGDIPEGYSVSREKKERFSLILESASTNQTSMYLCASSPAHNVLTFGAGSRLTVL.

This chain uses TRBV5-1 with TRBJ1-2; D is possibly TRBD1 (5 bases). Germline CDR1 is SGHRS and CDR2 is YFSETQ. Trimming pared 4 bases from V and 3 bases from J, leaving 10 bases between. The CDR3 length is 13 residues. The CDR3 loop reads CASSARGDYGYTF. The CDR3 bases are TGCGCCAGCAGCGCAAGGGGTGACTATGGCTACACCTTC.

The chain employs TRBV12-3 or TRBV12-4 and TRBJ1-3; no definite D call. V was pared by 6 bases and J by 0 bases, with 6 bases between. This CDR3 contains 13 residues. For the CDR3, the DNA is TGTGCCAGCAGCCCTAGCTCTGGAAACACCATATATTTT. It specifies CASSPSSGNTIYF.

The CDR3 here is CASTFRDPRSGNTIYF. The CDR3 bases are TGTGCCAGTACCTTTCGGGACCCACGCTCTGGAAACACCATATATTTT. This chain uses TRBV19 with TRBJ1-3; D may be TRBD1 (5 bases). The CDR3 runs 16 residues. Germline loops: CDR1 LNHDA, CDR2 SQIVND (reference sequence). V lost 7 bases to trimming and J lost 0 bases, with 16 bases between them.

V is TRBV28 and J is TRBJ1-2, with 12 bases lining up with TRBD1. The V gene end was trimmed by 8 bases and the J gene end by 7 bases; junction bases not matched to a gene: 8. In germline, CDR1 is MDHEN, CDR2 SYDVKM. The CDR3 loop spans 14 amino acids. This CDR3 is CASGQGTGGFGYTF. CDR3 nucleotide sequence: TGTGCCAGCGGTCAGGGGACAGGGGGCTTTGGCTACACCTTC.